These T cell receptor beta chains were read from a single sample in a study of cytomegalovirus exposure and HLA in healthy donors. This table comes from immunoSEQ multiplex PCR, and its TCRdb copy is limited to in-frame clones, with some not included. Of 90,000 or so clones in the sample, roughly 78% are singletons; the top ten hold approximately 4.4%. Sequenced material: PBMCs. The source is a male donor in good health and CMV-seropositive. Each CDR3 is given with its conserved first and last residue. A D gene is named only where the DNA matches it firmly. Clone size is shown for a subset of rows, as once, few, many or a class of expanded clone.

TRBV10-3	-	TRBJ1-5	-	CATTTGEGSNQPQHF	TGTGCCACTACCACTGGGGAGGGAAGCAATCAGCCCCAGCATTTT
TRBV28	-	TRBJ2-5	-	CASSPNRVILTQYF	TGTGCCAGCAGTCCTAACAGGGTGATTTTGACCCAGTACTTC
TRBV9	-	TRBJ2-1	-	CASSVGVGNEQFF	TGTGCCAGCAGCGTCGGGGTGGGCAATGAGCAGTTCTTC
TRBV4-1	once	TRBJ1-6	-	CASSQVTGGSPLHF	TGCGCCAGCAGCCAAGTAACGGGGGGTTCACCCCTCCACTTT
TRBV5-1	-	TRBJ1-3	TRBD1	CASKGQPSYSGNTIYF	TGCGCCAGCAAGGGACAGCCTAGCTACTCTGGAAACACCATATATTTT
TRBV7-9	-	TRBJ2-1	-	CASSFVPGLEPPEQFF	TGTGCCAGCAGCTTCGTCCCGGGACTCGAACCCCCTGAGCAGTTCTTC
TRBV2	-	TRBJ2-1	TRBD2	CASRGLAGLPNEQFF	TGTGCCAGCAGGGGACTAGCGGGGCTTCCCAATGAGCAGTTCTTC
TRBV6-1	-	TRBJ2-7	-	CASSESTGTIPGYEQYF	TGTGCCAGCAGTGAAAGCACAGGGACCATCCCGGGATACGAGCAGTACTTC
TRBV29-1	-	TRBJ2-3	-	CSVDRGTDTQYF	TGCAGCGTTGACAGGGGAACAGATACGCAGTATTTT
TRBV29-1	once	TRBJ2-2	-	CSVEDGSWNAGTGELFF	TGCAGCGTTGAAGACGGCTCCTGGAACGCGGGCACCGGGGAGCTGTTTTTT
TRBV5-8	few	TRBJ2-7	TRBD1	CASSWGTGGLSYEQYF	TGTGCCAGCAGCTGGGGGACAGGGGGGTTGTCCTACGAGCAGTACTTC
TRBV7-6	-	TRBJ2-1	-	CASSSYTRGATGNEQFF	TGTGCCAGCAGCTCATATACCCGGGGGGCCACAGGGAATGAGCAGTTCTTC
TRBV2	-	TRBJ2-7	-	CASKGGDTDEQYF	TGTGCCAGCAAAGGGGGGGACACCGACGAGCAGTACTTC
TRBV30	-	TRBJ1-6	TRBD1	CAWRGRDRGSYNSPLHF	TGTGCCTGGAGGGGACGGGACAGGGGCTCCTATAATTCACCCCTCCACTTT
TRBV5-6	once	TRBJ2-1	-	CASSRYRDSYNEQFF	TGTGCCAGCAGCAGATACCGGGACTCTTACAATGAGCAGTTCTTC
TRBV30	-	TRBJ1-3	-	CAWTAGSGNTIYF	TGTGCCTGGACCGCCGGCTCTGGAAACACCATATATTTT
TRBV6-1	-	TRBJ1-1	-	CASSEQGQALGENTEAFF	TGTGCCAGCAGCGAACAAGGGCAGGCGCTAGGGGAGAACACTGAAGCTTTCTTT
TRBV10-3	few	TRBJ1-1	TRBD1	CAITQGVNTEAFF	TGTGCCATCACCCAGGGGGTGAACACTGAAGCTTTCTTT
TRBV6-1	-	TRBJ1-1	-	CASSEVPGAGGNTEAFF	TGTGCCAGCAGTGAAGTTCCCGGAGCCGGAGGGAACACTGAAGCTTTCTTT
TRBV5-6	-	TRBJ2-7	TRBD2	CASSLLAAYEQYF	TGTGCCAGCAGCTTACTAGCGGCCTACGAGCAGTACTTC
TRBV9	-	TRBJ2-2	TRBD2	CASSSGLAGLGELFF	TGTGCCAGCAGCTCGGGACTAGCTGGACTCGGGGAGCTGTTTTTT
TRBV19	-	TRBJ2-2	TRBD1	CASSSRAGTGTGELFF	TGTGCCAGTAGTTCGCGGGCCGGGACAGGAACCGGGGAGCTGTTTTTT
TRBV18	-	TRBJ2-7	-	CASSPSSVYEQYF	TGTGCCAGCTCACCATCTAGCGTGTACGAGCAGTACTTC
TRBV30	-	TRBJ2-7	-	CAWSVSSSYEQYF	TGTGCCTGGAGTGTATCTAGCTCCTACGAGCAGTACTTC
TRBV6-5	once	TRBJ2-7	TRBD1	CASSRGTGSYKQYF	TGTGCCAGCAGCCGAGGGACAGGGTCCTACAAGCAGTACTTC
TRBV27	-	TRBJ1-1	-	CASRSYTEAFF	TGTGCCAGCAGATCTTACACTGAAGCTTTCTTT
TRBV18	-	TRBJ1-5	-	CASSPGLFQPQHF	TGTGCCAGCTCACCAGGGCTATTCCAGCCCCAGCATTTT
TRBV7-8	-	TRBJ2-3	-	CASSSHRSTDTQYF	TGTGCCAGCAGCTCCCACCGGAGCACAGATACGCAGTATTTT
TRBV4-2	-	TRBJ1-1	-	CASSQRMGETEAFF	TGTGCCAGCAGCCAAAGAATGGGAGAAACTGAAGCTTTCTTT
TRBV9	-	TRBJ2-1	-	CASSVEVFGHNEQFF	TGTGCCAGCAGCGTAGAGGTGTTTGGGCACAATGAGCAGTTCTTC
TRBV9	-	TRBJ1-4	TRBD1	CASSVRTGSNEKLFF	TGTGCCAGCAGCGTGAGGACAGGGTCTAATGAAAAACTGTTTTTT
TRBV6-5	few	TRBJ1-1	TRBD1	CASRAGGTEAFF	TGTGCCAGCAGAGCAGGGGGCACTGAAGCTTTCTTT
TRBV28	-	TRBJ2-7	TRBD2	CASSARGGSYEQYF	TGTGCCAGCAGTGCCCGAGGCGGGAGCTACGAGCAGTACTTC
TRBV5-1	-	TRBJ1-6	-	CASSLEQRGNSPLHF	TGCGCCAGCAGCTTGGAACAAAGGGGTAATTCACCCCTCCACTTT
TRBV28	-	TRBJ2-7	-	CASSDQGIGDEQYF	TGTGCCAGCAGTGACCAGGGGATCGGCGACGAGCAGTACTTC